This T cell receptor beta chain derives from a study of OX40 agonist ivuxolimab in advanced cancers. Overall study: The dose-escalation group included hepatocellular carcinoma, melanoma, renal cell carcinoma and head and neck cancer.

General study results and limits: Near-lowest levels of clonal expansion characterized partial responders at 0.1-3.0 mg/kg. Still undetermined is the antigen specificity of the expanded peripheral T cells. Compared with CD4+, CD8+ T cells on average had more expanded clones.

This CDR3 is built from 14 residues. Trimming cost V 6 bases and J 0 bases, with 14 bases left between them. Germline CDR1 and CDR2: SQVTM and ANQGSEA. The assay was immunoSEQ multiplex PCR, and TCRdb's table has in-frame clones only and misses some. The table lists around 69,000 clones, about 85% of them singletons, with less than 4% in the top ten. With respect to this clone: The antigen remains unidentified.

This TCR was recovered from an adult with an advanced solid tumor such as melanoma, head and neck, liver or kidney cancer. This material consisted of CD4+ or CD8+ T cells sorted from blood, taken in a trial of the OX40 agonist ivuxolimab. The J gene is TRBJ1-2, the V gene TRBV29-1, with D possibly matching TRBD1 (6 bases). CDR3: CSVQGQLANYGYTF. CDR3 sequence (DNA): TGCAGCGTGCAGGGACAACTAGCTAACTATGGCTACACCTTC.